Presented here are 4 T cell receptor beta chains from one specimen sequenced in a study of T cell responses to AZD1222 COVID-19 vaccine (dated by TCRdb to about 2021). Library prep was done by the immunoSEQ multiplex PCR assay. Held by TCRdb, this immuneACCESS table contains in-frame sequences only and omits some clones. Under half of the omission traces to an unresolved V gene where checked; the cause of the rest is unknown. The sample table lists just under 95,000 clones, approximately 91% of them with a count of one. In total, the top ten clones hold 22% of the sample. The intended sense of this specimen's time point label: baseline before first vaccination. The sequences come from peripheral blood, collected on day 0 of AZD1222 vaccination. The receptors here all came from an adult in good health.

The chain recombines TRBV20-1 with TRBJ2-4; D is ambiguous. V was shortened by 7 bases and J by 5 bases, with 6 bases between the two germline ends. Germline assignment: CDR1 DFQATT and CDR2 SNEGSKA (reference sequence). The CDR3 sequence is 10 residues long. CDR3 region: CSVAQNIQYF. In DNA form, the CDR3 reads TGCAGTGTTGCTCAAAACATTCAGTACTTC.

The chain couples TRBV7-9 to TRBJ1-1; D is unclear. With 5 bases removed from V and 0 bases from J, the gap between germline ends came to 7 bases. The CDR3 has 13 residues. Germline CDR1 is SEHNR and CDR2 is FQNEAQ (reference sequence). The CDR3 DNA reads TGTGCCAGCAGCCCCCTTTTGAACACTGAAGCTTTCTTT. Translated, it gives CASSPLLNTEAFF.

The chain couples TRBV18 to TRBJ1-6; possible D gene TRBD1, 5 bases. Germline V gene lookup returns CDR1 KGHSH and CDR2 LQKENI. The CDR3 has 18 residues. Trimming stripped 6 bases from V and 5 bases from J, with 23 bases between. The chain's CDR3 is CASSPRSRGPGNNSPLHF. As DNA, the CDR3 is TGTGCCAGCTCTCCGAGGAGTAGGGGCCCCGGCAATAATTCACCCCTCCACTTT.

The J gene is TRBJ2-7, the V gene TRBV7-2, with D perhaps TRBD2 (5 bases). Germline-derived CDR1 and CDR2 are SGHTA and FQGNSA. The length of the CDR3 is 15 residues. Between the trimmed V and J ends, which lost 2 bases and 3 bases, there was a span of 14 bases. CDR3 amino acids: CASSLMEAKGYEQYF. CDR3 in DNA: TGTGCCAGCAGCTTAATGGAGGCCAAGGGCTACGAGCAGTACTTC.